The rows below give T cell receptor beta chains drawn from one sample of a study of CD8+ T cells in alopecia areata. TCRdb's copy holds only in-frame clones and misses some; the assay was immunoSEQ multiplex PCR. The repertoire holds 93,000 or so clones, with around 60% as singletons. Material for sequencing was CD4+ T cells sorted from blood. These receptors were taken from a human donor in good health. The CDR3 runs from the conserved cysteine through the conserved F or W. The order of the fields is D gene, V gene, clone size, J gene, CDR3 protein, CDR3 DNA. The D gene is left open where the match is weak. Clone size, where shown, is once, few, many, or a class for clones that have expanded.

NA	TRBV10-3	NA	TRBJ2-5	CAISEPRSGETQYF	TGTGCCATCAGTGAGCCGAGATCCGGTGAGACCCAGTACTTC
TRBD1	TRBV5-1	NA	TRBJ1-2	CASSLADRDGYTF	TGCGCCAGCAGCTTGGCGGACAGGGATGGCTACACCTTC
TRBD2	TRBV5-1	once	TRBJ2-3	CASSFGLAGKDTQYF	TGCGCCAGCAGCTTCGGACTAGCGGGGAAAGATACGCAGTATTTT
NA	TRBV30	NA	TRBJ2-5	CAWSPGPGTQYF	TGTGCCTGGAGTCCCGGACCTGGGACCCAGTACTTC
NA	TRBV6-1	NA	TRBJ1-2	CASSESRLRNYGYTF	TGTGCCAGCAGTGAATCGAGGCTCCGGAACTATGGCTACACCTTC
NA	TRBV5-1	NA	TRBJ2-7	CASSPPGEQYF	TGCGCCAGCAGCCCCCCGGGCGAGCAGTACTTC
NA	TRBV6-5	NA	TRBJ2-7	CASSYGPEQYF	TGTGCCAGCAGTTATGGTCCCGAGCAGTACTTC
NA	TRBV14	NA	TRBJ1-5	CASSQEYGESGNQPQHF	TGTGCCAGCAGCCAAGAATATGGGGAATCGGGAAATCAGCCCCAGCATTTT
TRBD1	TRBV5-8	few	TRBJ2-1	CASTLRGRGLNEQFF	TGTGCCAGCACACTACGGGGCAGGGGGCTAAATGAGCAGTTCTTC
NA	TRBV28	NA	TRBJ1-2	CATQWYSPNYGYTF	TGTGCCACCCAGTGGTACAGCCCCAACTATGGCTACACCTTC
NA	TRBV4-1	NA	TRBJ2-6	CASSLGEGYSGANVLTF	TGCGCCAGCAGCCTAGGCGAGGGGTACTCTGGGGCCAACGTCCTGACTTTC